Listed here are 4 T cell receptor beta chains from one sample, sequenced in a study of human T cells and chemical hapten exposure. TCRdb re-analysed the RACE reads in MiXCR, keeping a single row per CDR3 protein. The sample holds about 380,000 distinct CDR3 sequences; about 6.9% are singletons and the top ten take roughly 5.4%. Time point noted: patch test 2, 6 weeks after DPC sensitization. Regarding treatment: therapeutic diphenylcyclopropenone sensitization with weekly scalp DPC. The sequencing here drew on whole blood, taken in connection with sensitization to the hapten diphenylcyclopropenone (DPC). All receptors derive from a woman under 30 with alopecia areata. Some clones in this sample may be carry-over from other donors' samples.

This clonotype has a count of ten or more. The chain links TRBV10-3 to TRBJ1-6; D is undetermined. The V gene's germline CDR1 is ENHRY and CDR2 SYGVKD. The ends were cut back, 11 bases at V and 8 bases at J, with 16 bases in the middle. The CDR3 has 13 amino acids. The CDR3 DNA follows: TGTGCCGTTCAGGACTGGCCCGATTCACCCCTCCACTTT. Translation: CAVQDWPDSPLHF.

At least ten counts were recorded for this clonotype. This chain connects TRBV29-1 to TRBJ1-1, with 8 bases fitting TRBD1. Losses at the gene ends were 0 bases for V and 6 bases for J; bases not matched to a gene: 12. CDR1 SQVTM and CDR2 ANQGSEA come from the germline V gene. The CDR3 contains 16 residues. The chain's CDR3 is CSVEEYVQGAVSEAFF. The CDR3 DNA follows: TGCAGCGTTGAAGAGTACGTTCAGGGGGCGGTCTCTGAAGCTTTCTTT.

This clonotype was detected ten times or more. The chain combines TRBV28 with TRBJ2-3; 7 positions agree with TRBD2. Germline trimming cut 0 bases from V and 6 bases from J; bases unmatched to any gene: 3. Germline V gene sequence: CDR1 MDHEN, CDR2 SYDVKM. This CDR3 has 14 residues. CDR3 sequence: CASSLWGGYDTQYF. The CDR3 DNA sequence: TGTGCCAGCAGTTTATGGGGAGGGTACGATACGCAGTATTTT.

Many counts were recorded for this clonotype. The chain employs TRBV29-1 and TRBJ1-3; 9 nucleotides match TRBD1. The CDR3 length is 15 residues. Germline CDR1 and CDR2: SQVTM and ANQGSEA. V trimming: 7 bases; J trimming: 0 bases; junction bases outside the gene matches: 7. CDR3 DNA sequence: TGCAGCGCCGGGACAGGGTTTTTCTCTGGAAACACCATATATTTT. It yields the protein CSAGTGFFSGNTIYF.